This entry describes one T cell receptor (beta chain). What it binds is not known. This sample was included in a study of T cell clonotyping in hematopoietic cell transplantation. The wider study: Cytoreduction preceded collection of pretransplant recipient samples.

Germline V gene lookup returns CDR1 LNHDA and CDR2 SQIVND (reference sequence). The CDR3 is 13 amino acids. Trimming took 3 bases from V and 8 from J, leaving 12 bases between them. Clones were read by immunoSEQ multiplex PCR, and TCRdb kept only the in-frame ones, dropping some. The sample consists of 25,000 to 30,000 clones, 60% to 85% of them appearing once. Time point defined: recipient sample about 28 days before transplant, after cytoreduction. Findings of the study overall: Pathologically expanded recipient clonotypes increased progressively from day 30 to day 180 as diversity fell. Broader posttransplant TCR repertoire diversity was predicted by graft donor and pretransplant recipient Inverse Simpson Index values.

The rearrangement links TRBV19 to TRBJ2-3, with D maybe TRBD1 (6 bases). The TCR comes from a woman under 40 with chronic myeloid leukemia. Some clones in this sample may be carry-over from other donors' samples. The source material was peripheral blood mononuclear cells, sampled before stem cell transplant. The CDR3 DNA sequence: TGTGCCAGTAGTATCCCCCCACAGGGTACGCAGTATTTT. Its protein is CASSIPPQGTQYF.